The 3 T cell receptor beta chains in this list originate from one sample, sequenced in a study of cytomegalovirus exposure and HLA in healthy donors. The primer mix had 60 Vbeta and 13 Jbeta primers. TCRdb's copy holds only in-frame clones and misses some; the assay was immunoSEQ multiplex PCR. Of around 110,000 clones listed, around 70% are singletons. The sample taken for sequencing was PBMCs. These receptors all come from a young woman in good health and CMV-seronegative.

This sequence joins TRBV28 and TRBJ2-7, with D tentatively TRBD1 (6 bases). The CDR3 loop spans 12 amino acids. V gave up 8 bases and J gave up 0 bases, with 8 bases separating them. Per the germline V gene, CDR1 is MDHEN and CDR2 is SYDVKM. As DNA, the CDR3 is TGTGCCAGCGGGGGCTTCTCCTACGAGCAGTACTTC. This encodes CASGGFSYEQYF.

This chain uses TRBV11-3 with TRBJ1-1; no reliable D call. Germline loops: CDR1 SGHNT, CDR2 YENEEA. V was shortened by 0 bases and J by 4 bases, with 6 bases between the two germline ends. CDR3 length: 13 residues. The CDR3 DNA follows: TGTGCCAGCAGCTTAGAAGCGAGCACTGAAGCTTTCTTT. It yields the protein CASSLEASTEAFF.

V is TRBV5-1 and J is TRBJ1-1, with unresolved D. The CDR3 sequence is 14 residues long. Trimming shortened V by 0 bases and J by 6 bases, and 12 bases separated the two germline ends. Germline CDR1 reads SGHRS; CDR2 reads YFSETQ. The CDR3 reads CASSLELAEAEAFF. The CDR3 nucleotides read TGCGCCAGCAGCTTGGAGTTGGCCGAGGCTGAAGCTTTCTTT.